What follows are 2 T cell receptor beta chains derived from one specimen sequenced in a study of blood T cell repertoires in COVID-19. TCRdb keeps only in-frame clones here, not all; method: immunoSEQ multiplex PCR. Among fewer than 450,000 clones, about nine tenths were seen once, and the ten largest hold about 6.9%. Sequencing was done on a sample of peripheral blood. The source is a woman in her forties or fifties with COVID-19, enrolled during active disease.

The chain recombines TRBV7-6 with TRBJ2-1; TRBD2 matches at 9 bases. Germline loops: CDR1 SGHVS, CDR2 FNYEAQ. CDR3 length equals 17 residues. Trimming removed 2 bases from V and 3 bases from J; junction bases left unmatched: 8. The DNA of the CDR3 is TGTGCCAGCAGCTTAATCGGGAGCGGGAGGTACTACAATGAGCAGTTCTTC. Its translation: CASSLIGSGRYYNEQFF.

The J gene is TRBJ1-1, the V gene TRBV7-9; 7 nucleotides line up with TRBD1. V was clipped by 5 bases and J by 5 bases; unmatched bases: 17. The CDR3 spans 17 residues. Germline loops: CDR1 SEHNR, CDR2 FQNEAQ (reference sequence). In DNA form, the CDR3 reads TGTGCCAGCAGCCGCTTTAAAGGACAGGCCCGTAGTACTGAAGCTTTCTTT. Encoded protein: CASSRFKGQARSTEAFF. The full variable domain, rest sourced from reference TRBV7-9 and TRBJ1-1, is DTGVSQNPRHKITKRGQNVTFRCDPISEHNRLYWYRQTLGQGPEFLTYFQNEAQLEKSRLLSDRFSAERPKGSFSTLEIQRTEQGDSAMYLCASSRFKGQARSTEAFFGQGTRLTVV.